This record looks at one TCR beta chain sequence and its context. This specimen comes from a study of control samples from healthy donors and cancer patients. Assay: immunoSEQ multiplex PCR; the TCRdb copy retains only in-frame clones and omits some. The sample lists some 96,000 clones; 85% to 95% were seen once. Trimming removed 1 base from V and 5 bases from J, with 8 bases in between. Germline V gives CDR1 SGHDN, CDR2 FVKESK. This CDR3 is 13 amino acids long. This sequence joins TRBV14 and TRBJ1-1; D is undetermined. This clonotype originated in a man aged 18 to 30 in good health. The sequenced sample consisted of blood. The CDR3 sequence: CASSQGRGTEAFF. The CDR3 DNA reads TGTGCCAGCAGCCAAGGCCGAGGGACTGAAGCTTTCTTT.